A selection of T cell receptor beta chains follows, all from one sample in a study of early T cells in non-severe SARS-CoV-2 infection. Each CDR3 protein gets one entry after TCRdb re-called the 5' RACE reads with MiXCR. The repertoire holds approximately 58,000 distinct CDR3 sequences, roughly 12% seen once, with approximately 2.5% in the top ten. The sequences come from whole blood, collected at baseline. These receptors came from an adult who was a healthcare worker with PCR-confirmed SARS-CoV-2 infection or an uninfected control (not recorded which). Each CDR3 is given with its conserved first and last residue. D genes are given only for firm matches. Only part of the rows carry a size: once, few, many, or a class if the clone is expanded.

J gene: TRBJ1-4
clone size: -
V gene: TRBV5-4
D gene: TRBD1
CDR3 protein: CASSLRQGRRDEKLFF
CDR3 DNA: TGTGCCAGCAGCTTGAGACAGGGGAGGAGAGATGAAAAACTGTTTTTT

J gene: TRBJ1-5
clone size: many
V gene: TRBV12-3/TRBV12-4
D gene: TRBD1
CDR3 protein: CASSGQGRNNQPQHF
CDR3 DNA: TGTGCCAGCAGTGGACAGGGGAGGAACAATCAGCCCCAGCATTTT

J gene: TRBJ1-3
clone size: -
V gene: TRBV3-1
D gene: -
CDR3 protein: CASGPWLAYSGNTIYF
CDR3 DNA: TGTGCCAGCGGACCTTGGCTGGCTTACTCTGGAAACACCATATATTTT

J gene: TRBJ2-7
clone size: -
V gene: TRBV11-1
D gene: -
CDR3 protein: CASSTGYEQYF
CDR3 DNA: TGTGCCAGCAGCACCGGCTACGAGCAGTACTTC

J gene: TRBJ2-3
clone size: -
V gene: TRBV19
D gene: -
CDR3 protein: CASTTGGQSRADTQYF
CDR3 DNA: TGTGCCAGTACTACCGGGGGCCAAAGTCGAGCAGATACGCAGTATTTT

J gene: TRBJ2-1
clone size: -
V gene: TRBV27
D gene: -
CDR3 protein: CASRNLGYNEQFF
CDR3 DNA: TGTGCCAGCAGGAACCTGGGGTACAATGAGCAGTTCTTC

J gene: TRBJ2-3
clone size: many
V gene: TRBV29-1
D gene: TRBD2
CDR3 protein: CSVELAEQRDTQYF
CDR3 DNA: TGCAGCGTTGAACTAGCGGAGCAGCGAGATACGCAGTATTTT

J gene: TRBJ1-2
clone size: few
V gene: TRBV2
D gene: -
CDR3 protein: CASSDYIANYGYTF
CDR3 DNA: TGTGCCAGCAGTGACTACATAGCCAACTATGGCTACACCTTC

J gene: TRBJ2-1
clone size: medium-sized
V gene: TRBV19
D gene: -
CDR3 protein: CASSIVAGTYNEQFF
CDR3 DNA: TGTGCCAGTAGTATAGTGGCGGGAACTTACAATGAGCAGTTCTTC

J gene: TRBJ1-2
clone size: -
V gene: TRBV11-2
D gene: TRBD1
CDR3 protein: CASSSSGTGDFLDRYTF
CDR3 DNA: TGTGCCAGCAGCTCCTCCGGGACAGGGGATTTTCTCGATCGCTACACCTTC

J gene: TRBJ2-6
clone size: few
V gene: TRBV10-2
D gene: TRBD1
CDR3 protein: CASSGTSGTGGTGANVLTF
CDR3 DNA: TGCGCCAGCAGTGGAACTTCCGGGACAGGGGGAACTGGGGCCAACGTCCTGACTTTC

J gene: TRBJ2-3
clone size: -
V gene: TRBV7-2
D gene: -
CDR3 protein: CASSLEPPDTQYF
CDR3 DNA: TGTGCCAGCAGCTTAGAACCCCCAGATACGCAGTATTTT

J gene: TRBJ1-6
clone size: once
V gene: TRBV7-2
D gene: -
CDR3 protein: CASSLVSGILNSPLHF
CDR3 DNA: TGTGCCAGCAGCTTAGTTTCGGGGATTTTGAATTCACCCCTCCACTTT

J gene: TRBJ2-3
clone size: -
V gene: TRBV6-2/TRBV6-3
D gene: TRBD2
CDR3 protein: CASKILAGGPDTQYF
CDR3 DNA: TGTGCCAGCAAGATACTAGCGGGAGGGCCTGATACGCAGTATTTT

J gene: TRBJ2-7
clone size: -
V gene: TRBV10-3
D gene: TRBD1
CDR3 protein: CATRVGQASYEQYF
CDR3 DNA: TGTGCCACCCGCGTCGGACAGGCCTCCTACGAGCAGTACTTC

J gene: TRBJ2-7
clone size: -
V gene: TRBV10-3
D gene: TRBD2
CDR3 protein: CAIRAGIQDEQYF
CDR3 DNA: TGTGCCATCAGAGCGGGAATTCAAGACGAGCAGTACTTC

J gene: TRBJ2-7
clone size: -
V gene: TRBV28
D gene: TRBD2
CDR3 protein: CASSLTSGRVDF
CDR3 DNA: TGTGCCAGCAGTTTGACTAGCGGGAGGGTTGACTTC

J gene: TRBJ2-2
clone size: many
V gene: TRBV12-3/TRBV12-4
D gene: -
CDR3 protein: CASSFRDSTTGELFF
CDR3 DNA: TGTGCCAGCAGTTTTCGAGACAGCACCACCGGGGAGCTGTTTTTT

J gene: TRBJ2-7
clone size: few
V gene: TRBV28
D gene: -
CDR3 protein: CASRLTGYEQYF
CDR3 DNA: TGTGCCAGCAGACTAACAGGGTACGAGCAGTACTTC

J gene: TRBJ1-2
clone size: -
V gene: TRBV15
D gene: TRBD1
CDR3 protein: CATSSRTGDNGYTF
CDR3 DNA: TGTGCCACCAGCAGCCGGACAGGGGATAATGGCTACACCTTC

J gene: TRBJ2-1
clone size: many
V gene: TRBV9
D gene: TRBD2
CDR3 protein: CASSTGTSPQGEQFF
CDR3 DNA: TGTGCCAGCAGTACCGGGACTAGCCCGCAGGGTGAGCAGTTCTTC

J gene: TRBJ1-1
clone size: many
V gene: TRBV4-1
D gene: -
CDR3 protein: CASSQGRGLNTEAFF
CDR3 DNA: TGCGCCAGCAGCCAAGGCCGGGGGCTGAACACTGAAGCTTTCTTT

J gene: TRBJ2-2
clone size: few
V gene: TRBV4-3
D gene: TRBD2
CDR3 protein: CASSQLFGRGELFF
CDR3 DNA: TGCGCCAGCAGCCAACTGTTCGGGAGGGGGGAGCTGTTTTTT

J gene: TRBJ2-7
clone size: many
V gene: TRBV15
D gene: -
CDR3 protein: CATSREHGSPYEQYF
CDR3 DNA: TGTGCCACCAGCAGAGAACATGGATCCCCCTACGAGCAGTACTTC